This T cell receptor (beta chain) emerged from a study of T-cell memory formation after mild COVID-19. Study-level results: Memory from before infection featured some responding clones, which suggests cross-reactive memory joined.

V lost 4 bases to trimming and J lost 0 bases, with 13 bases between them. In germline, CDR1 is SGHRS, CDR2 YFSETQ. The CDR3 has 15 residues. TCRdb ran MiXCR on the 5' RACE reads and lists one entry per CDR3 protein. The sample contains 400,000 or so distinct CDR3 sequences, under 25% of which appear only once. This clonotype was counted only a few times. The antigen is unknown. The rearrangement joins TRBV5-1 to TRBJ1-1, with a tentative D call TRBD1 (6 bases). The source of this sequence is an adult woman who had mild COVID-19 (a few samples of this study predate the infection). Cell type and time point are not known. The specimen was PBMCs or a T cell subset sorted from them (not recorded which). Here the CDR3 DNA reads TGCGCCAGCAGCCTCAAACAGGGCATGAACACTGAAGCTTTCTTT. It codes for CASSLKQGMNTEAFF. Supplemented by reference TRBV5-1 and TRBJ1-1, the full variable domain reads KAGVTQTPRYLIKTRGQQVTLSCSPISGHRSVSWYQQTPGQGLQFLFEYFSETQRNKGNFPGRFSGRQFSNSRSEMNVSTLELGDSALYLCASSLKQGMNTEAFFGQGTRLTVV.